Presented here are 21 T cell receptor beta chains from one specimen sequenced in a study of beta chain features in type 1 diabetes. Study-wide points: Significant though moderate, a shortening of TCRB CDR3s appeared in all four CD4+ subsets of Type 1 diabetes patients.

Their specific antigens are unknown. Expressed TCRB transcripts were sequenced, since all the RNA that had been isolated was reverse transcribed. Here immunoSEQ multiplex PCR was the method, and the copy in TCRdb shows in-frame clones only, minus some. The sample records some 370,000 clones, over 8.5% being singletons. The sample was central memory CD4+ T cells from blood. The receptor source for this set is a man aged 30 to 39 with type 1 diabetes.

The chain employs TRBV5-5 and TRBJ2-1; 7 positions match TRBD1. Germline V gene sequence: CDR1 SGHKS, CDR2 YYEKEE (reference sequence). The length of the CDR3 is 12 residues. V shed 4 bases, J shed 6 bases, and the junction held 1 base outside the gene matches. The CDR3 loop reads CASSHRGNEQFF. The CDR3 bases are TGTGCCAGCAGCCACAGGGGCAATGAGCAGTTCTTC.

This CDR3 reads CAINGGSYEQYF. DNA for the CDR3: TGTGCCATCAACGGGGGTTCCTACGAGCAGTACTTC. J is TRBJ2-7 and V is TRBV10-3; tentatively, D is TRBD2 (6 bases). The germline V gene has CDR1 ENHRY and CDR2 SYGVKD. The CDR3 loop spans 12 amino acids. Trimming removed 7 bases from V and 1 base from J, with 8 bases in between.

This clone has a handful of counts. The gene calls are TRBV7-9 and TRBJ1-1, with D possibly matching TRBD1 (6 bases). Germline V gene data show CDR1 as SEHNR and CDR2 as FQNEAQ (reference sequence). This CDR3 region has 14 residues. Trimming removed 2 bases at V and 1 base at J, with 8 bases between. The CDR3 coding sequence is TGTGCCAGCAGCTTAACAGGGAGGAACACTGAAGCTTTCTTT. Translating gives CASSLTGRNTEAFF.

The chain is built from TRBV18 and TRBJ2-2; D not resolved. The CDR3 has 15 amino acids. V lost 3 bases, J lost 2 bases, and 10 bases lay in between. Per the germline V gene, CDR1 is KGHSH and CDR2 is LQKENI. In DNA, the CDR3 is TGTGCCAGCTCACCTAATAGACATAACACCGGGGAGCTGTTTTTT. Its protein is CASSPNRHNTGELFF. Full variable domain (outside the CDR3, taken from reference TRBV18 and TRBJ2-2): NAGVMQNPRHLVRRRGQEARLRCSPMKGHSHVYWYRQLPEEGLKFMVYLQKENIIDESGMPKERFSAEFPKEGPSILRIQQVVRGDSAAYFCASSPNRHNTGELFFGEGSRLTVL.

The chain employs TRBV7-9 and TRBJ2-7; weak D call: TRBD2 (5 bases). The CDR3 consists of 14 residues. Per the germline V gene, CDR1 is SEHNR and CDR2 is FQNEAQ (reference sequence). With 5 bases removed from V and 2 bases from J, the gap between germline ends came to 13 bases. This CDR3 is CASSPRGSPYEQYF. The CDR3 DNA reads TGTGCCAGCAGCCCCAGAGGGAGCCCCTACGAGCAGTACTTC.

This chain connects TRBV2 to TRBJ2-7; TRBD2 aligns across 8 bases. CDR3 size: 14 residues. With 7 bases clipped from V and 4 bases from J, the junction kept 9 bases outside the gene matches. Looked up from germline, CDR1 is SNHLY and CDR2 is FYNNEI. DNA for the CDR3: TGTGCCAGCACCCTAGGAGCGGGAGCGTACGAGCAGTACTTC. Its translation: CASTLGAGAYEQYF. The whole variable domain, filled in from reference TRBV2 and TRBJ2-7, reads EPEVTQTPSHQVTQMGQEVILRCVPISNHLYFYWYRQILGQKVEFLVSFYNNEISEKSEIFDDQFSVERPDGSNFTLKIRSTKLEDSAMYFCASTLGAGAYEQYFGPGTRLTVT.

Many counts were recorded for this clone. The V and J genes are TRBV4-1 and TRBJ2-4, with no clear D. V was pared by 3 bases and J by 0 bases, with 18 bases between. This CDR3 contains 18 residues. Germline CDR1 MGHRA, CDR2 YSYEKL. The CDR3 protein is CASSHTLRRTRAKNIQYF. DNA of the CDR3: TGCGCCAGCAGCCATACCTTGAGGCGAACCCGAGCCAAAAACATTCAGTACTTC.

The V call is TRBV2, the J call TRBJ2-7, with 7 bases fitting TRBD1. The length of the CDR3 is 13 residues. Germline lookup yields CDR1 SNHLY and CDR2 FYNNEI. Trimming cost V 6 bases and J 0 bases; bases outside gene matches: 2. The DNA of the CDR3 is TGTGCCAGCAGACAGGGGAGCTCCTACGAGCAGTACTTC. Translating it yields CASRQGSSYEQYF.

This clone has more than one count but fewer than ten. The CDR3 sequence is CASSQTGYNEQFF. The CDR3 DNA sequence: TGTGCCAGCAGCCAAACAGGGTACAATGAGCAGTTCTTC. This chain connects TRBV6-1 to TRBJ2-1; D is perhaps TRBD1 (6 bases). This CDR3 is built from 13 residues. Germline CDR1 reads MNHNS; CDR2 reads SASEGT. The V end was cut by 6 bases, the J end by 4 bases, with 10 bases between.

A few counts support this clone. The rearrangement links TRBV10-1 to TRBJ2-3, with D possibly being TRBD1 (6 bases). CDR3 size: 13 residues. The V end lost 6 bases, the J end lost 4 bases, and 11 bases lay between the germline ends. Germline values: CDR1 WNHNN, CDR2 SYGVQD (reference sequence). In DNA, the CDR3 is TGCGCCAGCAGGCCGCAGGGGTCAGATACGCAGTATTTT. The encoded protein is CASRPQGSDTQYF.

The chain links TRBV30 to TRBJ1-3; D call uncertain. The CDR3 consists of 13 residues. CDR1 and CDR2 from the germline V gene are GTSNPN and SVGIG (reference sequence). V lost 4 bases to trimming and J lost 0 bases, with 7 bases between them. DNA of the CDR3: TGTGCCTGGACCGGGCTCTCTGGAAACACCATATATTTT. This gives the protein CAWTGLSGNTIYF.

The chain links TRBV9 to TRBJ2-3, with TRBD2 matching 9 bases. Germline CDR1 is SGDLS and CDR2 is YYNGEE. After removal of 0 bases from V and 4 bases from J, the junction contained 6 bases not matched to a gene. The CDR3 runs 16 residues. CDR3 nucleotides: TGTGCCAGCAGCGTAGAGGAGCGGGGGGCATCAGATACGCAGTATTTT. Its protein is CASSVEERGASDTQYF.

V and J are TRBV11-2 and TRBJ2-7; D not certain. Looked up from germline, CDR1 is SGHAT and CDR2 is FQNNGV. Trimming took off 1 base at V and 3 bases at J, with 13 bases between the two ends. This CDR3 region has 15 residues. DNA of the CDR3: TGTGCCAGCAGCTTAGGACGCGGCACTTTCTACGAGCAGTACTTC. Translated, it gives CASSLGRGTFYEQYF.

This clone was detected a few times. Other DNA sequences from this sample encode an identical CDR3 as well. CDR3 region: CASSLGLQETQYF. The CDR3 nucleotides read TGCGCCAGCAGTCTGGGACTGCAAGAGACCCAGTACTTC. The J gene is TRBJ2-5, the V gene TRBV5-1; tentatively, D is TRBD2 (6 bases). Germline CDR1 SGHRS, CDR2 YFSETQ. The V end was cut by 5 bases, the J end by 2 bases, with 10 bases between. CDR3 length: 13 residues.

This clone was seen only a few times. The chain recombines TRBV5-4 with TRBJ2-5, with 8 positions matching TRBD2. In germline, CDR1 is SGHNT, CDR2 YYREEE (reference sequence). V trimming: 2 bases; J trimming: 3 bases; junction bases outside the gene matches: 6. This CDR3 region has 15 residues. The CDR3 spells CASSLAGTRKETQYF. The CDR3 region has the DNA TGTGCCAGCAGCTTAGCCGGGACTAGAAAAGAGACCCAGTACTTC.

A few counts support this clone. V gene TRBV9 combines with J gene TRBJ2-5, with D perhaps matching TRBD2 (6 bases). Germline values: CDR1 SGDLS, CDR2 YYNGEE. This CDR3 spans 14 amino acids. V dropped 0 bases and J dropped 11 bases, with 17 bases sitting between them. As DNA, the CDR3 is TGTGCCAGCAGCGTAGAATTGAGGACGGGGGAGCAGTACTTC. Its protein product is CASSVELRTGEQYF. Variable domain in full (rest from reference TRBV9 and TRBJ2-5): DSGVTQTPKHLITATGQRVTLRCSPRSGDLSVYWYQQSLDQGLQFLIQYYNGEERAKGNILERFSAQQFPDLHSELNLSSLELGDSALYFCASSVELRTGEQYFGPGTRLLVL.

This clone was seen a few times. The gene calls are TRBV6-5 and TRBJ1-1; D not resolved. The CDR3 sequence is 12 residues long. Trimming removed 5 bases at V and 3 bases at J, with 7 bases between. Per germline, CDR1 MNHEY and CDR2 SVGAGI. The CDR3 protein is CASSERYTEAFF. CDR3 nucleotides: TGTGCCAGCAGTGAGAGGTACACTGAAGCTTTCTTT.

There are a few counts of this clone. The chain carries TRBV10-1 and TRBJ2-3; 9 bases match TRBD2. With 0 bases clipped from V and 2 bases from J, the junction kept 6 bases outside the gene matches. This CDR3 comprises 17 residues. CDR1 WNHNN and CDR2 SYGVQD come from the germline V gene (reference sequence). CDR3 nucleotides: TGCGCCAGCAGTGAGTCGGCGGCTAGCGGGAACACAGATACGCAGTATTTT. It encodes CASSESAASGNTDTQYF.

This clone was seen a handful of times. The rearrangement joins TRBV9 to TRBJ2-6, with 11 nucleotides matching TRBD1. The CDR3 is 18 amino acids. Germline V gene lookup returns CDR1 SGDLS and CDR2 YYNGEE. V shed 0 bases and J 4 bases; nucleotides not matched to a gene: 6. The CDR3 nucleotides are TGTGCCAGCAGCGTAGCCAGGACAGGGGGCCGCGGGGCCAACGTCCTGACTTTC. Its translation: CASSVARTGGRGANVLTF.

The J gene is TRBJ1-1, the V gene TRBV6-5; D is unresolved. Germline V gives CDR1 MNHEY, CDR2 SVGAGI. Trimming took off 6 bases at V and 3 bases at J, with 17 bases between the two ends. CDR3 length: 15 amino acids. The CDR3 bases are TGTGCCAGCAGGCCCCTCCGAGGGTGGGACACTGAAGCTTTCTTT. Translating gives CASRPLRGWDTEAFF.

J is TRBJ2-7 and V is TRBV6-1, with TRBD1 as a possible D gene (7 bases). V lost 4 bases and J 2 bases, leaving 24 bases between the germline ends. This CDR3 has 18 amino acids. Germline loops: CDR1 MNHNS, CDR2 SASEGT. CDR3 protein: CASSGGQKGFRGTYEQYF. CDR3 DNA: TGTGCCAGCAGTGGGGGACAGAAGGGGTTCCGGGGGACCTACGAGCAGTACTTC.